This TCR beta chain appears in the sequencing data of a study of control samples from healthy donors and cancer patients. The germline gives CDR1 MDHEN, CDR2 SYDVKM. The CDR3 length is 17 residues. J lost 0 bases, V lost 3 bases, and 10 bases had no gene match. Some clones are missing from TCRdb's copy, which holds only in-frame ones; the method was immunoSEQ multiplex PCR. The table includes around 140,000 clones, around nine tenths detected once. The source material was blood. The sequence was obtained from a man between 35 and 55 years old in good health. V usage is TRBV28 and J usage is TRBJ2-7, with 8 bases aligning to TRBD1. The chain's CDR3 is CASSLGRGRPSSYEQYF. CDR3 nucleotides: TGTGCCAGCAGTTTGGGCAGGGGGCGCCCCTCCTCCTACGAGCAGTACTTC.